This T cell receptor beta chain is from a study of T-cell reconstitution after alpha-beta-depleted transplantation in children. Study-wide findings and caveats: A year post-transplant, T-cell counts and diversity derived mostly from newly produced T cells.

A remark on this clonotype: Its antigen is currently unknown.

For TCRbeta, the library was prepared with unique molecular identifiers. Each CDR3 protein is one row after TCRdb ran MiXCR on the PCR reads. Of around 960,000 distinct CDR3 sequences listed, about 26% were seen once; the top ten hold over 25%. Trimming cost V 0 bases and J 1 base, with 10 bases left between them. The CDR3 contains 15 residues. The germline CDR1 and CDR2 sequences are SGHRS and YFSETQ. This TCR was sampled from a boy younger than two who had a stem cell transplant for SCID, so the T cells may come from the graft donor. The material sequenced was PBMCs, mostly from graft donor cells, taken 360 days after TCRalphabeta/CD19-depleted stem cell transplant. This rearrangement joins TRBV5-1 to TRBJ1-1; D is unclear. The chain's CDR3 is CASSLDPGGNTEAFF. The CDR3, as DNA: TGCGCCAGCAGCTTGGACCCGGGAGGGAACACTGAAGCTTTCTTT.